The 13 T cell receptor beta chains given below trace back to one sample, sequenced in a study of blood T cell repertoires in COVID-19. TCRdb keeps only in-frame clones here, not all; method: immunoSEQ multiplex PCR. The table lists roughly 300,000 clones, about 81% of them singletons. The sequenced sample was peripheral blood. The receptor set was obtained from a human donor with COVID-19, enrolled during active disease. The donor label of this sample is uncertain.

This chain links TRBV28 with TRBJ1-2; possible D gene TRBD1, 5 bases. Germline CDR1 reads MDHEN; CDR2 reads SYDVKM. Trimming removed 10 bases at V and 0 bases at J, with 15 bases between. The length of the CDR3 is 14 residues. The chain's CDR3 is CATYKGIPNYGYTF. CDR3 nucleotide sequence: TGTGCCACCTATAAGGGGATCCCTAACTATGGCTACACCTTC.

This CDR3 reads CSVAGQGTYEQYF. CDR3 nucleotides: TGCAGCGTTGCGGGACAGGGAACCTACGAGCAGTACTTC. The V and J genes are TRBV29-1 and TRBJ2-7; 9 bases are a match to TRBD1. Looked up from germline, CDR1 is SQVTM and CDR2 is ANQGSEA. V gave up 4 bases and J gave up 2 bases; unmatched junction bases: 3. The CDR3 covers 13 residues.

The sample holds a few counts of this clone. The chain combines TRBV19 with TRBJ2-2, with 7 bases identical to TRBD2. The germline V gene has CDR1 LNHDA and CDR2 SQIVND (reference sequence). This CDR3 region has 16 residues. V lost 3 bases, J lost 5 bases, and 9 bases stayed unmatched. CDR3 DNA sequence: TGTGCCAGTAGTATGCGGCGGGAGAGTTATACCGGGGAGCTGTTTTTT. Its protein product is CASSMRRESYTGELFF.

The chain is built from TRBV9 and TRBJ1-1, with a tentative D call TRBD1 (5 bases). Trimming removed 3 bases from V and 4 bases from J, with 13 bases in between. The CDR3 loop spans 14 amino acids. CDR1 SGDLS and CDR2 YYNGEE come from the germline V gene. The CDR3 is CASSARQFPTEAFF. DNA for the CDR3: TGTGCCAGCAGCGCCCGACAGTTTCCCACTGAAGCTTTCTTT.

The rearrangement uses TRBV6-5 and TRBJ2-3; no clear D. Trimming stripped 5 bases from V and 2 bases from J, with 5 bases between. CDR3 length equals 12 residues. Germline CDR1 and CDR2: MNHEY and SVGAGI. The CDR3 here is CASSRSTDTQYF. For the CDR3, the DNA is TGTGCCAGCAGTCGGTCCACAGATACGCAGTATTTT.

The CDR3 region is CASSPSGGRSTDTQYF. In DNA form, the CDR3 reads TGTGCCAGCAGCCCTAGTGGAGGTCGTAGCACAGATACGCAGTATTTT. The chain carries TRBV7-9 and TRBJ2-3, with D maybe TRBD2 (5 bases). CDR1 and CDR2 from the germline V gene are SEHNR and FQNEAQ (reference sequence). V was shortened by 5 bases and J by 0 bases, with 15 bases between the two germline ends. The CDR3 runs 16 residues.

V is TRBV7-8 and J is TRBJ1-5; D call uncertain. V lost 3 bases, J lost 0 bases, and 18 bases lay in between. This CDR3 region has 18 residues. Germline-derived CDR1 and CDR2 are SGHVS and FQNEAQ. The CDR3 DNA follows: TGTGCCAGCAGCTTCGGACTTGGGTCCCGAAATAGCAATCAGCCCCAGCATTTT. It is translated as CASSFGLGSRNSNQPQHF.

The chain combines TRBV7-3 with TRBJ2-7, with D possibly TRBD2 on 6 matching bases. The germline V gene has CDR1 SGHTA and CDR2 FQGTGA. V lost 5 bases and J 3 bases, leaving 14 bases between the germline ends. The CDR3 totals 14 residues. CDR3 in DNA: TGTGCCAGCAGCCCGGCGGGGCAGGGCTACGAGCAGTACTTC. Translating it yields CASSPAGQGYEQYF.

The CDR3 sequence is CASSLGQGANKLNGYTF. Here the CDR3 DNA reads TGCGCCAGCAGCTTGGGACAGGGGGCAAACAAGCTGAATGGCTACACCTTC. The rearrangement links TRBV5-1 to TRBJ1-2; 10 nucleotides align to TRBD1. This CDR3 is 17 amino acids long. The V and J ends lost 0 bases and 6 bases, in that order; junction bases with no gene match: 11. In germline, CDR1 is SGHRS, CDR2 YFSETQ.

The chain combines TRBV3-1 (or the pseudogene TRBV3-2) with TRBJ1-1, with D possibly being TRBD1 (5 bases). V was trimmed by 2 bases and J by 7 bases, leaving 8 bases between them. Germline CDR1 and CDR2: LGHDT and YNNKEL (reference sequence). The CDR3 contains 12 residues. CDR3: CASSQLDSEAFF. CDR3 coding DNA: TGTGCCAGCAGCCAACTCGACAGTGAAGCTTTCTTT.

In this sample, this clone turned up once. This chain joins TRBV2 and TRBJ2-1, with a weak D call TRBD2 (6 bases). V was cut by 2 bases and J by 12 bases, with 11 bases left in between. The CDR3 covers 12 residues. From germline, CDR1 is SNHLY and CDR2 FYNNEI. The CDR3 region is CASSESGYGQFF. The CDR3 region has the DNA TGTGCCAGCAGTGAAAGCGGGTATGGGCAGTTCTTC.

V is TRBV5-4 and J is TRBJ2-5; D call uncertain. The V gene's germline CDR1 is SGHNT and CDR2 YYREEE (reference sequence). The CDR3 length is 13 residues. Trimming took 4 bases from V and 5 from J, leaving 12 bases between them. CDR3 nucleotides: TGTGCCAGCAGCCAACTCCCCGTCGAGACCCAGTACTTC. It codes for CASSQLPVETQYF.

The chain carries TRBV5-6 and TRBJ2-1; possibly TRBD1 for D (5 bases). The CDR3 is made up of 18 amino acids. CDR1 is SGHDT and CDR2 is YYEEEE in the germline V gene. Trimming took 4 bases from V and 4 from J, leaving 24 bases between them. The CDR3 DNA reads as TGTGCCAGCAGCCTTGCAGAGCAGGGTAACTTCTTTTACAATGAGCAGTTCTTC. Translated, it gives CASSLAEQGNFFYNEQFF.